This TCR beta chain was captured by sequencing in a study of cytomegalovirus exposure and HLA in healthy donors. Study-level results: In a later analysis, V- and J-gene trimming of beta chains associated with a DCLRE1C missense variant, replicated independently. 87-base-pair reads could not separate some V segments, including TRBV6-2 and TRBV6-3.

With 60 Vbeta and 13 Jbeta primers, the PCR was carried out. The repertoire was sequenced with immunoSEQ multiplex PCR; TCRdb's copy has only in-frame clones and lacks some. The sample carries under 200,000 clones, approximately 80% recorded once. As to this clone: Its antigen is not known.

Likely unrecorded immune exposures existed in these nominally healthy donors. Germline loops: CDR1 MNHEY, CDR2 SVGAGI. The CDR3 covers 15 residues. V trimming: 6 bases; J trimming: 6 bases; junction bases outside the gene matches: 8. What was sequenced was PBMCs. This TCR came from a man between 18 and 35 years old in good health and CMV-seropositive. This chain connects TRBV6-5 to TRBJ2-1, with 10 bases that match TRBD2. For the CDR3, the DNA is TGTGCCAGCAGGTCCCCAGCGGGAGGGCCCAATGAGCAGTTCTTC. Protein sequence: CASRSPAGGPNEQFF.